This TCR beta chain was sequenced during a study of blood T cell repertoires in COVID-19. For the study at large: Samples representing acute and convalescent COVID-19 were sourced from the United States, Italy and Spain. From T cells, B-cell-depleted T cells, or PBMCs came the material, which was cDNA or gDNA.

The germline V gene has CDR1 LGHDT and CDR2 YNNKEL (reference sequence). The CDR3 length is 14 residues. Trimming cost V 4 bases and J 1 base, with 8 bases left between them. Authors' data handling: Amplification with reference gene primers provided the estimates of nucleated cell counts. Sequenced by immunoSEQ multiplex PCR; TCRdb stores in-frame clones only, minus some. Clone size and V and J calls were adopted from that table, with D and trimming inferred from the DNA. The table lists roughly 99,000 clones, 70% to 90% of them singletons. The TCR was taken from a man aged 40-55 years with active or convalescent COVID-19. The chain joins TRBV3-1 (or the pseudogene TRBV3-2) to TRBJ2-1; D is ambiguous. Sequenced input: peripheral blood. CDR3 sequence reads: CASSPTESYNEQFF. The CDR3 nucleotides read TGTGCCAGCAGCCCGACTGAATCCTACAATGAGCAGTTCTTC.